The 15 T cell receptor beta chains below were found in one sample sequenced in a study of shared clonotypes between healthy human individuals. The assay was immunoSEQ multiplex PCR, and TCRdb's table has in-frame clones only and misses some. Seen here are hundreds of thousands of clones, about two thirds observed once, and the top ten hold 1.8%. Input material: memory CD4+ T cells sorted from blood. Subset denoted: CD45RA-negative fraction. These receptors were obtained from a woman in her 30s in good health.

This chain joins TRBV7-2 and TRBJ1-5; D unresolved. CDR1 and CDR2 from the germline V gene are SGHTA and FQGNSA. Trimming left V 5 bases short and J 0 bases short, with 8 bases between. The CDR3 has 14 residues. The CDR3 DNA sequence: TGTGCCAGCAGCGCCCCTTATAGCAATCAGCCCCAGCATTTT. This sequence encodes CASSAPYSNQPQHF. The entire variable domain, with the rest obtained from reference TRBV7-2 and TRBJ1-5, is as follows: GAGVSQSPSNKVTEKGKDVELRCDPISGHTALYWYRQSLGQGLEFLIYFQGNSAPDKSGLPSDRFSAERTGGSVSTLTIQRTQQEDSAVYLCASSAPYSNQPQHFGDGTRLSIL.

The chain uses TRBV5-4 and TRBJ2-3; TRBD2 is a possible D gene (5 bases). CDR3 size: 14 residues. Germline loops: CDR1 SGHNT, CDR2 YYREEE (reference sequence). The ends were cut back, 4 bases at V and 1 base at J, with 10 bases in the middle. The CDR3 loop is CASSGIGGTDTQYF. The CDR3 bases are TGTGCCAGCAGCGGGATCGGGGGCACAGATACGCAGTATTTT. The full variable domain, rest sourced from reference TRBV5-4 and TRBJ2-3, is ETGVTQSPTHLIKTRGQQVTLRCSSQSGHNTVSWYQQALGQGPQFIFQYYREEENGRGNFPPRFSGLQFPNYSSELNVNALELDDSALYLCASSGIGGTDTQYFGPGTRLTVL.

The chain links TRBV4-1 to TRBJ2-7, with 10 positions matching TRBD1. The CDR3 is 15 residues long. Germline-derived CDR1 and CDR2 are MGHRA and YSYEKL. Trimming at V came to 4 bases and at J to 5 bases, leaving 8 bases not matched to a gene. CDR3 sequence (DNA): TGCGCCAGCAGCCCCGACAGGGGGCCGATGGACGAGCAGTACTTC. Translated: CASSPDRGPMDEQYF.

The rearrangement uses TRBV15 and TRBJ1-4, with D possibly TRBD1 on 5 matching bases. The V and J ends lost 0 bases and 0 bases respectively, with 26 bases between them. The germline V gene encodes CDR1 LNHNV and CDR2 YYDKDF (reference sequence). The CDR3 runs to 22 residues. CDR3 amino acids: CATSRDIYLWGNDPATNEKLFF. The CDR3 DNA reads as TGTGCCACCAGCAGAGATATCTACCTCTGGGGGAATGACCCTGCAACTAATGAAAAACTGTTTTTT. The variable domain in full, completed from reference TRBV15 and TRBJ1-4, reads DAMVIQNPRYQVTQFGKPVTLSCSQTLNHNVMYWYQQKSSQAPKLLFHYYDKDFNNEADTPDNFQSRRPNTSFCFLDIRSPGLGDTAMYLCATSRDIYLWGNDPATNEKLFFGSGTQLSVL.

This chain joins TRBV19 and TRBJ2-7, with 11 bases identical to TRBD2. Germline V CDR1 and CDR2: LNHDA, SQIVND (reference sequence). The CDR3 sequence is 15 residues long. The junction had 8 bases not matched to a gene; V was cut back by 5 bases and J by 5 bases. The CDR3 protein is CASSPRLAGQNEQYF. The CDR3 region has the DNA TGTGCCAGTAGTCCTAGACTAGCGGGACAAAACGAGCAGTACTTC.

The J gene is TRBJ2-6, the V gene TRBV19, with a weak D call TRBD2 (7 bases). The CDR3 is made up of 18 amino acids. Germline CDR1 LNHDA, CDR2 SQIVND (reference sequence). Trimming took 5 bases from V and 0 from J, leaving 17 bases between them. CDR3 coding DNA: TGTGCCAGTAGTCCGTGGGGGGGCTCCGCCTCTGGGGCCAACGTCCTGACTTTC. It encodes CASSPWGGSASGANVLTF.

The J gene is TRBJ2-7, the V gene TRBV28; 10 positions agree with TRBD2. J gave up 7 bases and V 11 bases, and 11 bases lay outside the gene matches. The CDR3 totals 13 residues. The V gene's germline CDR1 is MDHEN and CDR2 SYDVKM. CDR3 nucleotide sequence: TGTGCCGGACAGCGGGAGGGCCTGGAAGAGCAGTACTTC. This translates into CAGQREGLEEQYF. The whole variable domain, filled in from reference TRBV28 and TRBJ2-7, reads DVKVTQSSRYLVKRTGEKVFLECVQDMDHENMFWYRQDPGLGLRLIYFSYDVKMKEKGDIPEGYSVSREKKERFSLILESASTNQTSMYLCAGQREGLEEQYFGPGTRLTVT.

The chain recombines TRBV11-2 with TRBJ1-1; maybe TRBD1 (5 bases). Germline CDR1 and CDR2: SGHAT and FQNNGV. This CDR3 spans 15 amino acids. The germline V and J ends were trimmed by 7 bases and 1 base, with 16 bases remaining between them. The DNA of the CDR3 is TGTGCCAGCACCCCCCTGGGGGAGGGGAACACTGAAGCTTTCTTT. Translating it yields CASTPLGEGNTEAFF. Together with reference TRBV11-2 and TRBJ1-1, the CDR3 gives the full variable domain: EAGVAQSPRYKIIEKRQSVAFWCNPISGHATLYWYQQILGQGPKLLIQFQNNGVVDDSQLPKDRFSAERLKGVDSTLKIQPAKLEDSAVYLCASTPLGEGNTEAFFGQGTRLTVV.

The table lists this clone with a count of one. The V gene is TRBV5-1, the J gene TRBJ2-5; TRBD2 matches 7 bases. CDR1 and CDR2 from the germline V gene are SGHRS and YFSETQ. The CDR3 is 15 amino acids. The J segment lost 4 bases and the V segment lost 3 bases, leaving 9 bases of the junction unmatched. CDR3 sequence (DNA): TGCGCCAGCAGCTGGGGGGGAGGCAGAGGAGAGACCCAGTACTTC. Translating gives CASSWGGGRGETQYF.

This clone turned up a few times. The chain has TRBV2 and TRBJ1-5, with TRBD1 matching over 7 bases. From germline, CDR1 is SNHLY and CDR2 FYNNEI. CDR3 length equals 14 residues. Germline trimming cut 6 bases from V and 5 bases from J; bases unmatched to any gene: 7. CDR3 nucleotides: TGTGCCAGCAGCGGACAGGCCGCCGATCAGCCCCAGCATTTT. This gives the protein CASSGQAADQPQHF.

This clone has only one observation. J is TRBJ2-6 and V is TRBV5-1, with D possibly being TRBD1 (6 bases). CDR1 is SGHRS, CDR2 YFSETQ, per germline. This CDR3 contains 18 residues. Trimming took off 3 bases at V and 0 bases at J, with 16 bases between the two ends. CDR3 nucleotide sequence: TGCGCCAGCAGCTCCTACTCTTGGACAGACTCTGGGGCCAACGTCCTGACTTTC. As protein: CASSSYSWTDSGANVLTF.

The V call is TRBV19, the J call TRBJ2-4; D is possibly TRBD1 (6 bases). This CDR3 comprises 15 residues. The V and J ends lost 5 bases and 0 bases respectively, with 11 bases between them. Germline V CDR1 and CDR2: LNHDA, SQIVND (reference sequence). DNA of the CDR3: TGTGCCAGTAGTGTTCAGGGGATAGCCAAAAACATTCAGTACTTC. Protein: CASSVQGIAKNIQYF.

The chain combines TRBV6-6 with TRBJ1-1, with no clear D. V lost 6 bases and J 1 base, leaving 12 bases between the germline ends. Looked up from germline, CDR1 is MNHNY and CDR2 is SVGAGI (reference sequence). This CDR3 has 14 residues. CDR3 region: CASSLNQANTEAFF. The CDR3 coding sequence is TGTGCCAGCAGCCTTAACCAGGCGAACACTGAAGCTTTCTTT.

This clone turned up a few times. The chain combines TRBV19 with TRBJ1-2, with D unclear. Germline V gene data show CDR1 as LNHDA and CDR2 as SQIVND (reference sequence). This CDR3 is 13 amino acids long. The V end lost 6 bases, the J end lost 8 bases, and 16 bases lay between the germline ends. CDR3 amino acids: CASRLTEAGGYTF. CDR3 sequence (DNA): TGTGCCAGTAGGTTGACCGAAGCGGGCGGCTACACCTTC.

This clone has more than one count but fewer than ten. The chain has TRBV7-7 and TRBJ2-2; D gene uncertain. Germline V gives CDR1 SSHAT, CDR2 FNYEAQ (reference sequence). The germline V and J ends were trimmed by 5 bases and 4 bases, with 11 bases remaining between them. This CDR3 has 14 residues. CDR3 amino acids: CASSPWGGTGELFF. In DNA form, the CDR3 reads TGTGCCAGCAGCCCGTGGGGTGGCACCGGGGAGCTGTTTTTT.